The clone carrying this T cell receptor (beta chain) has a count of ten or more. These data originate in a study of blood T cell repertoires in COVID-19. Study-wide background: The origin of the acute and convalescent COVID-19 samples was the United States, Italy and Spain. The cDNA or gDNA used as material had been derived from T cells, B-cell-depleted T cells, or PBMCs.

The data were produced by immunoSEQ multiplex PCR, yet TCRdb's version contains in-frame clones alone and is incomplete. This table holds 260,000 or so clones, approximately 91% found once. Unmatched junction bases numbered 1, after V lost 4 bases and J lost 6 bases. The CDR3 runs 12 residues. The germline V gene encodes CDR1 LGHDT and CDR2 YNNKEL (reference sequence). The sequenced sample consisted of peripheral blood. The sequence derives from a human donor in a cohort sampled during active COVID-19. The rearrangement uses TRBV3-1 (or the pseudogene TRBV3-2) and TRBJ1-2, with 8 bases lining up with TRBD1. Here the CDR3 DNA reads TGTGCCAGCAGCCCAGGGGGCCATGGCTACACCTTC. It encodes CASSPGGHGYTF.